This T cell receptor (beta chain) came from a study of blood T cell repertoires in COVID-19. Turning to the study itself: Some COVID-19 samples were acute and others convalescent; all came from the United States, Italy and Spain. The cDNA or gDNA used as material had been derived from T cells, B-cell-depleted T cells, or PBMCs.

V shed 2 bases and J 3 bases; nucleotides not matched to a gene: 7. The length of the CDR3 is 17 residues. The germline gives CDR1 LGHDT, CDR2 YNNKEL (reference sequence). As handled by the study authors: Reference gene primer amplification gave estimated nucleated cell counts. TCRdb's table, derived via immunoSEQ multiplex PCR, lists solely in-frame clones and lacks some. V, J and clone size are those of that table, while D and trimming were read from the DNA. The data show about 140,000 clones, roughly 85% seen once. This TCR came from a middle-aged man with acute or convalescent COVID-19. The chain is built from TRBV3-1 (or the pseudogene TRBV3-2) and TRBJ1-6; 7 bases match TRBD1. The sequencing input was peripheral blood. DNA for the CDR3: TGTGCCAGCAGCCAATCGACCAGACAGGGCTATAATTCACCCCTCCACTTT. Amino acid sequence: CASSQSTRQGYNSPLHF.